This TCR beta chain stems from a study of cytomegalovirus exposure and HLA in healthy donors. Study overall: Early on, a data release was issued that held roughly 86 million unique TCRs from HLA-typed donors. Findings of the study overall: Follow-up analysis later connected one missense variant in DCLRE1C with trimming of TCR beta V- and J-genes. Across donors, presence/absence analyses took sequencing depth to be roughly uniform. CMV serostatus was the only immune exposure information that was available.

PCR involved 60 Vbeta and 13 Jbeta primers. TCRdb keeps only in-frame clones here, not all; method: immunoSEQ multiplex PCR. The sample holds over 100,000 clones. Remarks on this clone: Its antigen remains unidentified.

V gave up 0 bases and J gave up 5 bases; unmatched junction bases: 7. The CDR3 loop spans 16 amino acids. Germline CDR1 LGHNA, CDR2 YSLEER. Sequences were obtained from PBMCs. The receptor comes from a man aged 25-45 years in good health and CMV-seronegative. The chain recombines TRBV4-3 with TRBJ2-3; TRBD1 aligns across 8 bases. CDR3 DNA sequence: TGCGCCAGCAGCCAAGATCGGCAGGGGGCTGGAGATACGCAGTATTTT. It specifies CASSQDRQGAGDTQYF.